The present entry profiles one T cell receptor beta chain with its context. Its matching antigen is unknown. This sample was included in a study of lymphopenia after photon versus proton radiotherapy. Profiling relied on immunoSEQ multiplex PCR, and the TCRdb table lists in-frame clones only, not all of them. The table lists 20,000 to 25,000 clones, around 90% of them singletons. Study-level findings and limits: Post-nadir diversity loss with photons came from oligoclonal expansion, particularly CD8+ Temra cells. In patients who died, overall survival fell as post-nadir TCR diversity dropped more. Under photons, naive T cells and diversity fell while effector/memory populations rose. Better survival with proton therapy was suggested as possible, not demonstrated.

The TCR was taken from a woman aged 65 to 85 with pancreatic cancer. Some clones in this sample may be carry-over from other donors' samples. Sequenced here: peripheral blood, sampled from a patient treated with proton-based radiotherapy.

The CDR3, as DNA: TGTGCCAGTAGTGCTGACAGGGCGAACACTGAAGCTTTCTTT. Amino acids: CASSADRANTEAFF. The rearrangement joins TRBV19 to TRBJ1-1, with TRBD1 matching over 7 bases. In germline, CDR1 is LNHDA, CDR2 SQIVND (reference sequence). V dropped 5 bases and J dropped 1; count of bases not matched to a gene: 4. CDR3 length: 14 residues.